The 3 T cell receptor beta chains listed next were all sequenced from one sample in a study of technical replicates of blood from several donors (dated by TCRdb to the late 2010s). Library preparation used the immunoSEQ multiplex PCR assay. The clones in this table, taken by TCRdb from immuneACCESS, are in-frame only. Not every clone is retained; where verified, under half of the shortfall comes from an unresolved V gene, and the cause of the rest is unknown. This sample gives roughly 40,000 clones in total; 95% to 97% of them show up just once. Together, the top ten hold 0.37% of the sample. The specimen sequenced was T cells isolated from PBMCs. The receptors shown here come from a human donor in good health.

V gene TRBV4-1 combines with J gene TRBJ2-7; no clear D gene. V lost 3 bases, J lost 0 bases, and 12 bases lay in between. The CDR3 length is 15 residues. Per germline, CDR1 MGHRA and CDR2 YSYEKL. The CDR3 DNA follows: TGCGCCAGCAGCCAGGCCGGGTCCTTCTCCTACGAGCAGTACTTC. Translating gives CASSQAGSFSYEQYF.

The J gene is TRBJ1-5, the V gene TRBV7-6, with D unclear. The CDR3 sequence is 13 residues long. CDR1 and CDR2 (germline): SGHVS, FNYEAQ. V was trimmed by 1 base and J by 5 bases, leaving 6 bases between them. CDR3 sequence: CASSLGGDQPQHF. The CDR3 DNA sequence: TGTGCCAGCAGCTTAGGTGGAGATCAGCCCCAGCATTTT.

The CDR3 nucleotides read TGTGCCAGCAGGACCGGGACAGGGCCATCCGGGGAGCTGTTTTTT. This translates into CASRTGTGPSGELFF. This sequence joins TRBV6-5 and TRBJ2-2, with TRBD1 matching over 9 bases. V lost 6 bases, J lost 6 bases, and 8 bases stayed unmatched. The CDR3 totals 15 residues. CDR1 and CDR2 (germline): MNHEY, SVGAGI.